This T cell receptor (beta chain) was sequenced in a study of T cells expressing NK-cell markers. TCRdb re-called the 5' RACE reads, yielding one record per CDR3 amino acid sequence without DNA. In all, the sample yields more than 400,000 distinct CDR3 sequences. The CDR3 covers 12 residues. Germline V gives CDR1 KGHSH, CDR2 LQKENI. Sequencing used blood T cells: a sorted CD56 or NKG2C T cell subset, CD4+ or CD8+ T cells, or bulk PBMC T cells (not recorded which). This chain uses TRBV18 with TRBJ2-1. This sequence originates from a woman between 18 and 70 years old in good health. The CDR3 here is CASSPTLNEQFF.